The 9 T cell receptor beta chains below were found in one sample sequenced in a study of T cells expressing NK-cell markers. For each CDR3 protein, TCRdb gives one entry from its re-call of the 5' RACE reads, without DNA. The sample's table shows 550,000 to 600,000 distinct CDR3 sequences. Sequenced material: blood T cells: a sorted CD56 or NKG2C T cell subset, CD4+ or CD8+ T cells, or bulk PBMC T cells (not recorded which). The receptors stem from a man younger than 35 in good health.

The rearrangement joins TRBV11-3 to TRBJ2-1. The CDR3 loop spans 15 amino acids. CDR1 is SGHNT, CDR2 YENEEA, per germline. The CDR3 sequence: CASNRAFGPYNEQFF.

J is TRBJ2-7 and V is TRBV6-1; the D gene TCRdb calls, TRBD2, cannot be checked with no DNA. The germline CDR1 and CDR2 sequences are MNHNS and SASEGT. This CDR3 region has 14 residues. CDR3 loop: CASRGASGSGEQYF.

The chain carries TRBV14 and TRBJ2-5. Germline CDR1 reads SGHDN; CDR2 reads FVKESK. The CDR3 length is 16 residues. The CDR3 is CASSQDGRPDQETQYF.

The rearrangement uses TRBV6-1 and TRBJ2-6; TCRdb designates TRBD1, a call that cannot be tested without DNA. Germline assignment: CDR1 MNHNS and CDR2 SASEGT. CDR3 length: 19 amino acids. The CDR3 reads CASSASLQDVFSGANVLTF.

The chain carries TRBV7-2 and TRBJ2-7; no DNA is available, so the TRBD1 call from TCRdb remains unchecked. Germline V gene lookup returns CDR1 SGHTA and CDR2 FQGNSA. This CDR3 spans 16 amino acids. CDR3: CASSLVGGVDNYEQYF.

CDR3: CATHQPGQGLYEQYF. The chain links TRBV28 to TRBJ2-7; absent DNA, TCRdb's TRBD1 call cannot be checked. CDR3 length: 15 amino acids. CDR1 and CDR2 from the germline V gene are MDHEN and SYDVKM.

The V call is TRBV12-3 or TRBV12-4, the J call TRBJ2-4; TCRdb lists TRBD2, though no DNA is available to test this call. CDR3 size: 18 residues. The CDR3 protein is CASSLVPSGTRSKNIQYF.

The rearrangement joins TRBV5-1 to TRBJ1-2; TCRdb outputs TRBD1, but without DNA this stays unchecked. CDR3 length equals 16 residues. CDR1 is SGHRS, CDR2 YFSETQ, per germline. CDR3 sequence: CASSSSQGPTNYGYTF.

The chain links TRBV6-5 to TRBJ2-5; the TRBD1 assignment by TCRdb is unverifiable without DNA. CDR1 MNHEY and CDR2 SVGAGI come from the germline V gene. The length of the CDR3 is 16 residues. CDR3: CASRYLGTDKRGTQYF.